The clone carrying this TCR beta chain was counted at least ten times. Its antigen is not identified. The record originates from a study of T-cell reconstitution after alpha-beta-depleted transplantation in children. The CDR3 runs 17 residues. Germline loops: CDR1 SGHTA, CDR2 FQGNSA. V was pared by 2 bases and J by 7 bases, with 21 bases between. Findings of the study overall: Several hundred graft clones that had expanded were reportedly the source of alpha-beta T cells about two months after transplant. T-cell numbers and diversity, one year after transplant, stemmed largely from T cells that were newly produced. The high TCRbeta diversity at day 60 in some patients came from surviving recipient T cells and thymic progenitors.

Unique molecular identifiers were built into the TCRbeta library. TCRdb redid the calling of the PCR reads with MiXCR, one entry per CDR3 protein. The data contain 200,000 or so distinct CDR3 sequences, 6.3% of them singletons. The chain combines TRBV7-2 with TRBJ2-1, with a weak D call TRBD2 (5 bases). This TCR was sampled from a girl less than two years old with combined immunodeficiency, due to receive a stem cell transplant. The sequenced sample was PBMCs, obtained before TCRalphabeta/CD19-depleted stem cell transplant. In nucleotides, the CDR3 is TGTGCCAGCAGCTTATCGGGTGGCGGGTACTTTACAAATGAGCAGTTCTTC. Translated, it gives CASSLSGGGYFTNEQFF.